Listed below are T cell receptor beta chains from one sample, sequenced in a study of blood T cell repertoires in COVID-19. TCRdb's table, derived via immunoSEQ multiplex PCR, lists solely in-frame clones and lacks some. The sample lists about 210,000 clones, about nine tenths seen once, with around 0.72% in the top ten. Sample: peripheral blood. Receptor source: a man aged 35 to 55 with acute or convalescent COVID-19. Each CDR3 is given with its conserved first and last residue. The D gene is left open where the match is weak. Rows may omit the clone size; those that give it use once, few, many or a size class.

cdr3_nt: TGTGCCAGCAGCCTCTCAGGGGGCGACACCGGGGAGCTGTTTTTT
cdr3_aa: CASSLSGGDTGELFF
d_call: TRBD1
v_call: TRBV11-3
j_call: TRBJ2-2
clone_size: .

cdr3_nt: TGTGCCAGCGGACAGGGCGGCTACAATGAGCAGTTCTTC
cdr3_aa: CASGQGGYNEQFF
d_call: TRBD1
v_call: TRBV5-8
j_call: TRBJ2-1
clone_size: .

cdr3_nt: TGTGCCAGTAGTATAGGGCAGACTAGCACAGATACGCAGTATTTT
cdr3_aa: CASSIGQTSTDTQYF
d_call: .
v_call: TRBV19
j_call: TRBJ2-3
clone_size: .

cdr3_nt: TGTGCCAGCAGCTTAGATGAGTGGACGAGGGAGGGCCATGGAGAGACCCAGTACTTC
cdr3_aa: CASSLDEWTREGHGETQYF
d_call: TRBD2
v_call: TRBV7-2
j_call: TRBJ2-5
clone_size: .

cdr3_nt: TGTGCCAGCAGTGACCCGAGCTCCGCCTCCTACAATGAGCAGTTCTTC
cdr3_aa: CASSDPSSASYNEQFF
d_call: .
v_call: TRBV2
j_call: TRBJ2-1
clone_size: .

cdr3_nt: TGTGCCAGCAGCCCATCTCTAGCGTCCCAAGAGACCCAGTACTTC
cdr3_aa: CASSPSLASQETQYF
d_call: .
v_call: TRBV3-1/TRBV3-2
j_call: TRBJ2-5
clone_size: .

cdr3_nt: TGTGCCAGCAGCCAATCTTCCCGGACAGGCCGAGGCGCTGGGGCCAACGTCCTGACTTTC
cdr3_aa: CASSQSSRTGRGAGANVLTF
d_call: TRBD1
v_call: TRBV4-2
j_call: TRBJ2-6
clone_size: once

cdr3_nt: TGCGCCAGCAGCCAAGAGAGGGCCAGCGGGGGGGCCCAAGAGACCCAGTACTTC
cdr3_aa: CASSQERASGGAQETQYF
d_call: TRBD2
v_call: TRBV4-1
j_call: TRBJ2-5
clone_size: .

cdr3_nt: TGTGCCAGCAGGCGGGAAGTAGGCGGAAACACCATATATTTT
cdr3_aa: CASRREVGGNTIYF
d_call: .
v_call: TRBV6-5
j_call: TRBJ1-3
clone_size: once

cdr3_nt: TGTGCCAGCAGCTCCCGACAGGTGCCCTACGAGCAGTACTTC
cdr3_aa: CASSSRQVPYEQYF
d_call: .
v_call: TRBV7-9
j_call: TRBJ2-7
clone_size: .

cdr3_nt: TGCGCCAGCAGCTTGCCCTTGAGGACAGGGGGGGATACGCAGTATTTT
cdr3_aa: CASSLPLRTGGDTQYF
d_call: TRBD1
v_call: TRBV5-1
j_call: TRBJ2-3
clone_size: .

cdr3_nt: TGCGCCAGCAGCTTGGCCGGGACAGGGGGCATGATATATGGCTACACCTTC
cdr3_aa: CASSLAGTGGMIYGYTF
d_call: TRBD1
v_call: TRBV5-1
j_call: TRBJ1-2
clone_size: few

cdr3_nt: TGTGCCAGCAGCTTAGTCAGCGCAGGCACAGATACGCAGTATTTT
cdr3_aa: CASSLVSAGTDTQYF
d_call: .
v_call: TRBV7-3
j_call: TRBJ2-3
clone_size: .

cdr3_nt: TGTGCCAGCAGTGACGGTCACCACAATGAGCAGTTCTTC
cdr3_aa: CASSDGHHNEQFF
d_call: .
v_call: TRBV2
j_call: TRBJ2-1
clone_size: .

cdr3_nt: TGTGCCAGCAGCCCAGTTAGGGGTCGGGCTAGGGGAGAGACCCAGTACTTC
cdr3_aa: CASSPVRGRARGETQYF
d_call: .
v_call: TRBV7-9
j_call: TRBJ2-5
clone_size: .

cdr3_nt: TGTGCCAGCAGTGATTTGGGGGGTCCGGAGGAGACCCAGTACTTC
cdr3_aa: CASSDLGGPEETQYF
d_call: .
v_call: TRBV2
j_call: TRBJ2-5
clone_size: .

cdr3_nt: TGTGCCAGCTCACCACCGATTTTCGAGAGCTCCTACAATGAGCAGTTCTTC
cdr3_aa: CASSPPIFESSYNEQFF
d_call: .
v_call: TRBV18
j_call: TRBJ2-1
clone_size: .

cdr3_nt: TGTGCCAGCAGTGGTGGGCCTATCTGGGACAGGGGTTCCTACGAGCAGTACTTC
cdr3_aa: CASSGGPIWDRGSYEQYF
d_call: TRBD1
v_call: TRBV25-1
j_call: TRBJ2-7
clone_size: .

cdr3_nt: TGTGCCAGCAGCCAAGCTGTAGCGGGAGGGGACAATGAGCAGTTCTTC
cdr3_aa: CASSQAVAGGDNEQFF
d_call: TRBD2
v_call: TRBV4-2
j_call: TRBJ2-1
clone_size: .

cdr3_nt: TGTGCCAGCAGCTTTGGTTTCGGAGGGAACTATGGCTACACCTTC
cdr3_aa: CASSFGFGGNYGYTF
d_call: .
v_call: TRBV5-4
j_call: TRBJ1-2
clone_size: .

cdr3_nt: TGTGCCAGCAGTTTAACGGCGGGATCTTACAATGAGCAGTTCTTC
cdr3_aa: CASSLTAGSYNEQFF
d_call: .
v_call: TRBV27
j_call: TRBJ2-1
clone_size: .

cdr3_nt: TGTGCCACCAGTGATTTAACGGGAGTGGGCACAGATACGCAGTATTTT
cdr3_aa: CATSDLTGVGTDTQYF
d_call: .
v_call: TRBV24-1
j_call: TRBJ2-3
clone_size: .

cdr3_nt: TGCGCCAGCAGTTCTCCCGGGGGGCGCCAGTACGAGCAGTACTTC
cdr3_aa: CASSSPGGRQYEQYF
d_call: .
v_call: TRBV5-1
j_call: TRBJ2-7
clone_size: .

cdr3_nt: TGTGCCAGCAGCTTAATAGCGGGTGAGCAGTTCTTC
cdr3_aa: CASSLIAGEQFF
d_call: TRBD2
v_call: TRBV7-2
j_call: TRBJ2-1
clone_size: .

cdr3_nt: TGTGCCAGCCGACCGGACAGGGGGCAGTACAATGAGCAGTTCTTC
cdr3_aa: CASRPDRGQYNEQFF
d_call: TRBD1
v_call: TRBV6-4
j_call: TRBJ2-1
clone_size: .

cdr3_nt: TGTGCCAGCGGCCTGGCGGGGGGGATTAACTATGGCTACACCTTC
cdr3_aa: CASGLAGGINYGYTF
d_call: .
v_call: TRBV27
j_call: TRBJ1-2
clone_size: .

cdr3_nt: TGTGCCAGTCGGCGGAACTATGGCTACACCTTC
cdr3_aa: CASRRNYGYTF
d_call: .
v_call: TRBV6-5
j_call: TRBJ1-2
clone_size: .

cdr3_nt: TGCGCCAGCAGCTTTGAGGGCGGCCAGCCCCAGCATTTT
cdr3_aa: CASSFEGGQPQHF
d_call: .
v_call: TRBV5-1
j_call: TRBJ1-5
clone_size: once

cdr3_nt: TGCGCCAGCAGCCGAGGGACTAGTGAGGAGGTTAATGAGCAGTTCTTC
cdr3_aa: CASSRGTSEEVNEQFF
d_call: TRBD2
v_call: TRBV4-3
j_call: TRBJ2-1
clone_size: .

cdr3_nt: TGTGCCAGCAGTTCCGTAACAGGGGTCTTAGGCTACGAGCAGTACTTC
cdr3_aa: CASSSVTGVLGYEQYF
d_call: TRBD1
v_call: TRBV27
j_call: TRBJ2-7
clone_size: .

cdr3_nt: TGTGCCAGCAGTGAATCAATGGGACAGGGGAATATCGGGGAGCTGTTTTTT
cdr3_aa: CASSESMGQGNIGELFF
d_call: TRBD1
v_call: TRBV2
j_call: TRBJ2-2
clone_size: .

cdr3_nt: TGCAGCCACAATTCTAGGATTAGCACTGAAGCTTTCTTT
cdr3_aa: CSHNSRISTEAFF
d_call: .
v_call: TRBV29-1
j_call: TRBJ1-1
clone_size: once

cdr3_nt: TGTGCCAGCACCGAAGGGGGACAGGGGGTGGGCACTGAAGCTTTCTTT
cdr3_aa: CASTEGGQGVGTEAFF
d_call: TRBD1
v_call: TRBV25-1
j_call: TRBJ1-1
clone_size: .

cdr3_nt: TGTGCCAGCTCACCATTCGCCGGGAGTTCGTCTGAGCAGTTCTTC
cdr3_aa: CASSPFAGSSSEQFF
d_call: .
v_call: TRBV18
j_call: TRBJ2-1
clone_size: .

cdr3_nt: TGTGCCAGCAGCTTTCCGACTCGGGGGTCGGAGACCCAGTACTTC
cdr3_aa: CASSFPTRGSETQYF
d_call: .
v_call: TRBV5-8
j_call: TRBJ2-5
clone_size: .

cdr3_nt: TGTGCCAGCAGTTTAACGGGATCGTTTAGGGAGACCCAGTACTTC
cdr3_aa: CASSLTGSFRETQYF
d_call: .
v_call: TRBV6-5
j_call: TRBJ2-5
clone_size: .

cdr3_nt: TGCAGCGTGAGGACAGGGCCCATGAACACTGAAGCTTTCTTT
cdr3_aa: CSVRTGPMNTEAFF
d_call: TRBD1
v_call: TRBV29-1
j_call: TRBJ1-1
clone_size: .

cdr3_nt: TGTGCCAGCAGCCCCCTCGGGACAGCCTACGAGCAGTACTTC
cdr3_aa: CASSPLGTAYEQYF
d_call: TRBD1
v_call: TRBV9
j_call: TRBJ2-7
clone_size: .

cdr3_nt: TGTGCCAGCAGCTACAGGGGCTACGAGCAGTACTTC
cdr3_aa: CASSYRGYEQYF
d_call: TRBD1
v_call: TRBV11-2
j_call: TRBJ2-7
clone_size: .

cdr3_nt: TGTGCCACCAGCAGAGACCGGGACAGGGTAACAACCCAGTACTTC
cdr3_aa: CATSRDRDRVTTQYF
d_call: TRBD1
v_call: TRBV15
j_call: TRBJ2-5
clone_size: .

cdr3_nt: TGTGCCAGCAGCTTAGCGGTGGTAGCGGGGGGTAATGAGCAGTTCTTC
cdr3_aa: CASSLAVVAGGNEQFF
d_call: TRBD2
v_call: TRBV7-2
j_call: TRBJ2-1
clone_size: .

cdr3_nt: TGTGCCAGCAGCTTGACAGGGTTTGTACAAGAGACCCAGTACTTC
cdr3_aa: CASSLTGFVQETQYF
d_call: TRBD1
v_call: TRBV14
j_call: TRBJ2-5
clone_size: .

cdr3_nt: TGTGCCAGTAGTATCCCACAGGGGTCATATCTCTATAGCAATCAGCCCCAGCATTTT
cdr3_aa: CASSIPQGSYLYSNQPQHF
d_call: TRBD1
v_call: TRBV19
j_call: TRBJ1-5
clone_size: .

cdr3_nt: TGTGCCAGCAGCGTAGGGCTTCTTGGGACAGGTTCTCCTGGGGCCAACGTCCTGACTTTC
cdr3_aa: CASSVGLLGTGSPGANVLTF
d_call: TRBD1
v_call: TRBV27
j_call: TRBJ2-6
clone_size: .

cdr3_nt: TGTGCCAGCAGCCCCGCCTGGGGAGGAGATACGCAGTATTTT
cdr3_aa: CASSPAWGGDTQYF
d_call: .
v_call: TRBV7-6
j_call: TRBJ2-3
clone_size: .

cdr3_nt: TGTGCCAGCTCCTATGGGACAGAAAACATTCAGTACTTC
cdr3_aa: CASSYGTENIQYF
d_call: TRBD1
v_call: TRBV3-1/TRBV3-2
j_call: TRBJ2-4
clone_size: .

cdr3_nt: TGTGCCAGCAGTTTAGGGGGCAGGGTAATGGATGAGCAGTTCTTC
cdr3_aa: CASSLGGRVMDEQFF
d_call: .
v_call: TRBV27
j_call: TRBJ2-1
clone_size: .

cdr3_nt: TGCAGTCCACAGGGTGAAGAGACCCAGTACTTC
cdr3_aa: CSPQGEETQYF
d_call: .
v_call: TRBV20-1
j_call: TRBJ2-5
clone_size: .

cdr3_nt: TGTGCCAGCAGCTCTCAGGGGGCTAATGAAAAACTGTTTTTT
cdr3_aa: CASSSQGANEKLFF
d_call: TRBD1
v_call: TRBV5-4
j_call: TRBJ1-4
clone_size: .